There are a few counts of the clone carrying this TCR beta chain. Its antigen is undetermined. Looked up from germline, CDR1 is MNHEY and CDR2 is SVGAGI. CDR3 size: 18 residues. V was clipped by 4 bases and J by 4 bases; unmatched bases: 15. Study findings and constraints: Greatest tumor Treg TCR overlap was with tumor naive CD4+ cells.

TCRdb recomputed calls from the 5' RACE reads with MiXCR, one row per CDR3 protein. The sample has some 5,800 distinct CDR3 sequences, approximately 34% seen once. This receptor was obtained from a female donor with breast cancer. Sequencing used naive CD4+ T cells sorted from a lymph node. The subset denotes: naive CD4+ T cells, CD4+CD45RA+CD25-. The rearrangement joins TRBV6-5 to TRBJ2-5, with 10 bases fitting TRBD2. CDR3 nucleotides: TGTGCCAGCAGTTCGGGTTTGTCTAGCGGGAGTCGGGGAGAGACCCAGTACTTC. Amino acid sequence: CASSSGLSSGSRGETQYF.